This paragraph reports one T cell receptor (beta chain). The data stem from a study of control samples from healthy donors and cancer patients. The V gene lost 6 bases and the J gene lost 4 bases, with 10 bases spanning the gap. Germline V gene lookup returns CDR1 MNHEY and CDR2 SVGEGT. The CDR3 has 13 amino acids. The assay was immunoSEQ multiplex PCR, and TCRdb's table has in-frame clones only and misses some. The sample yields about 78,000 clones, roughly nine tenths seen once. The source material was blood. This sequence joins TRBV6-2 or TRBV6-3 and TRBJ1-5; D gene unclear. This clonotype was sampled from an older woman in good health. CDR3 coding DNA: TGTGCCAGCAGCTCAGGCGCTAATCAGCCCCAGCATTTT. It translates to CASSSGANQPQHF.